This T cell receptor beta chain was captured by sequencing in a study of T cells in Graves' hyperthyroidism and ophthalmopathy. This clonotype has just a few counts. RNA transcripts served as the template for amplifying TCR beta CDR3 regions. HTBI primers were employed in a first-round RT-PCR of the TCR CDR3. TCRdb redid the calling of the multiplex PCR reads with MiXCR, one entry per CDR3 protein. The table includes 250,000 or so distinct CDR3 sequences, roughly 15% detected once. V was trimmed by 4 bases and J by 2 bases, leaving 12 bases between them. The CDR3 is made up of 14 amino acids. The germline V gene has CDR1 SGHTA and CDR2 FQGNSA.

The source of this sequence is a woman between 50 and 59 years old with Graves' hyperthyroidism that later progressed to Graves' ophthalmopathy. The chain uses TRBV7-2 and TRBJ2-7; D perhaps matches TRBD1 (6 bases). Sequencing was carried out using blood. CDR3: CASSSGARAYEQYF. In DNA form, the CDR3 reads TGTGCCAGCAGCTCAGGGGCCCGAGCCTACGAGCAGTACTTC.